These 8 T cell receptor beta chains came from one sample sequenced in a study of OX40 agonist ivuxolimab in advanced cancers. The repertoire was sequenced with immunoSEQ multiplex PCR; TCRdb's copy has only in-frame clones and lacks some. The sample lists 80,000 to 95,000 clones; about 89% were seen once. Sequences were derived from CD4+ or CD8+ T cells sorted from blood, sampled in a trial of the OX40 agonist ivuxolimab. The source is an adult with an advanced solid tumor such as melanoma, head and neck, liver or kidney cancer.

The V call is TRBV10-2, the J call TRBJ2-4; D remains unclear. The CDR3 extends over 15 amino acids. Germline-derived CDR1 and CDR2 are WSHSY and SAAADI. The germline V and J ends were trimmed by 0 bases and 0 bases, with 6 bases remaining between them. CDR3 sequence reads: CASSESDLAKNIQYF. For the CDR3, the DNA is TGCGCCAGCAGTGAGTCTGATCTAGCCAAAAACATTCAGTACTTC.

The V gene is TRBV19, the J gene TRBJ2-3; no clear D gene. Trimming shortened V by 3 bases and J by 3 bases, and 22 bases separated the two germline ends. Germline lookup yields CDR1 LNHDA and CDR2 SQIVND (reference sequence). This CDR3 spans 18 amino acids. The CDR3 DNA reads as TGTGCCAGTAGTATTCAACACCTCCCGAGCCCCAAAACAGATACGCAGTATTTT. It yields the protein CASSIQHLPSPKTDTQYF.

The gene calls are TRBV19 and TRBJ2-5; possibly TRBD2 for D (6 bases). V dropped 3 bases and J dropped 5 bases, with 13 bases sitting between them. This CDR3 region has 14 residues. From germline, CDR1 is LNHDA and CDR2 SQIVND (reference sequence). CDR3: CASSIMDAGETQYF. The CDR3 DNA is TGTGCCAGTAGTATCATGGACGCGGGGGAGACCCAGTACTTC.

The genes are TRBV28 and TRBJ1-5; D unclear. V lost 4 bases to trimming and J lost 3 bases, with 7 bases between them. The germline V gene encodes CDR1 MDHEN and CDR2 SYDVKM. This CDR3 is 13 amino acids long. CDR3 in DNA: TGTGCCAGCAGTTCCGGCAACAATCAGCCCCAGCATTTT. This encodes CASSSGNNQPQHF.

J is TRBJ2-7 and V is TRBV10-3; the match to TRBD2 covers 11 bases. Germline CDR1 is ENHRY and CDR2 is SYGVKD. The CDR3 runs to 15 residues. V shed 4 bases and J 3 bases; nucleotides not matched to a gene: 5. This chain's CDR3 is CAISGTSGSLYEQYF. The CDR3 DNA sequence: TGTGCCATCAGTGGTACTAGCGGGAGCCTCTACGAGCAGTACTTC.

This chain connects TRBV7-9 to TRBJ2-5; no definite D call. V gave up 1 base and J gave up 5 bases, with 8 bases separating them. The CDR3 has 13 amino acids. Germline CDR1 reads SEHNR; CDR2 reads FQNEAQ (reference sequence). CDR3 protein: CASSLELSETQYF. CDR3 sequence (DNA): TGTGCCAGCAGCTTAGAACTCTCTGAGACCCAGTACTTC. Combining the CDR3 with reference TRBV7-9 and TRBJ2-5 gives the whole variable domain DTGVSQNPRHKITKRGQNVTFRCDPISEHNRLYWYRQTLGQGPEFLTYFQNEAQLEKSRLLSDRFSAERPKGSFSTLEIQRTEQGDSAMYLCASSLELSETQYFGPGTRLLVL.

The gene calls are TRBV7-9 and TRBJ1-1; D may be TRBD1 (6 bases). Trimming cost V 5 bases and J 9 bases, with 13 bases left between them. The germline CDR1 and CDR2 sequences are SEHNR and FQNEAQ (reference sequence). The CDR3 runs to 12 residues. The CDR3 spells CASSPVQGKAFF. CDR3 coding DNA: TGTGCCAGCAGCCCAGTCCAGGGGAAAGCTTTCTTT.

The rearrangement joins TRBV9 to TRBJ2-2; D remains unclear. The V end lost 0 bases, the J end lost 6 bases, and 3 bases lay between the germline ends. Germline CDR1 and CDR2: SGDLS and YYNGEE. The length of the CDR3 is 12 residues. The chain's CDR3 is CASSVASGELFF. Written as DNA, the CDR3 is TGTGCCAGCAGCGTAGCATCCGGGGAGCTGTTTTTT.